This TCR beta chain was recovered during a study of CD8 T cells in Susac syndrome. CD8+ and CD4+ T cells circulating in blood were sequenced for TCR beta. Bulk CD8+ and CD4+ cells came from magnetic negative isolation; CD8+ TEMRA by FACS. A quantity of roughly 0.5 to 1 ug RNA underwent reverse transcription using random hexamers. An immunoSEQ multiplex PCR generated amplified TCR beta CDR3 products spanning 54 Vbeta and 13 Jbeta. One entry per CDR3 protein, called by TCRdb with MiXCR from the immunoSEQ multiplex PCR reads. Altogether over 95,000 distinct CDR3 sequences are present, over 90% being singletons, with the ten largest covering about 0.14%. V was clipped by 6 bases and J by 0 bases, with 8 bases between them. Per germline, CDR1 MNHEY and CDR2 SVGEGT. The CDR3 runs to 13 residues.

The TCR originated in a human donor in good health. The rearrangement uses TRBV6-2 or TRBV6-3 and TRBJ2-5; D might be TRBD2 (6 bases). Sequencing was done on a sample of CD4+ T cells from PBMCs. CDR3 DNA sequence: TGTGCCAGCAGGAGGGACTACCAAGAGACCCAGTACTTC. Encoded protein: CASRRDYQETQYF.